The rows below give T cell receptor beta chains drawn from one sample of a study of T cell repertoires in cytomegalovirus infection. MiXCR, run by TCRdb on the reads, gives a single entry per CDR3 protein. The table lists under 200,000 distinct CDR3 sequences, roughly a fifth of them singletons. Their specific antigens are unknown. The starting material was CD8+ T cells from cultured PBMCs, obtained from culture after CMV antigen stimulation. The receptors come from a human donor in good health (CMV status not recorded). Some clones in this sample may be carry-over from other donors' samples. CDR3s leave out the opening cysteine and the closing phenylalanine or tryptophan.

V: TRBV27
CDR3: ASSLDVGEKLF

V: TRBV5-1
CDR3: ASSLPQAGALWEQF

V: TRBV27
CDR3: ASIKQGAGTEAF

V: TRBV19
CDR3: ASSPRVSLAGGHNEQF

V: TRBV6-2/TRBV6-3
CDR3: ASSYEGQYSNQPQH

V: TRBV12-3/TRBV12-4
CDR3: ASSYSYTEAF

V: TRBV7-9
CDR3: ASLLAHDRSSYNEQF

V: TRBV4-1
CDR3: ASWGLGANSPLH

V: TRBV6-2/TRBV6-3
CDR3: ASSYSNWEVGNQPQH

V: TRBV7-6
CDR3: ASSKGSELSI

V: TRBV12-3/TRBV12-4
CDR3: ASSSGTGDTQY

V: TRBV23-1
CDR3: ASSWDRSYEQY

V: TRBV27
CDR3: ASRNSGGAYNEQF

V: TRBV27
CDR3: ASSQGSSYNEQF

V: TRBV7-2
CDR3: ASRARQGAETQY

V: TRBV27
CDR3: ASSFQGDTEAF

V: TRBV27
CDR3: ASSFLRRFRGISENTIY

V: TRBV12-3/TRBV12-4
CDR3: ASSPALSYGYT

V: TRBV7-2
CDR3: ASSSYSFTRHNEQF

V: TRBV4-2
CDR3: ASSQGWSGGPIHNEQF

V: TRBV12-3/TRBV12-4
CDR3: ASSFPPRSDTQY

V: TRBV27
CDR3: ASSPGTAHTDTQY

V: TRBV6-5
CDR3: ASSYSPRYREDVYGYT

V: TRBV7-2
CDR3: ASSLEGTQNQPQH

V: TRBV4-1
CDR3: ASSQNLGAYEQY

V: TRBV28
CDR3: ASSLAGQWMMDYGYT

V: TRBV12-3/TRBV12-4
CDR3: ASGGFTEAF

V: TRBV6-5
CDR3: ASSNLDGLNTEAF

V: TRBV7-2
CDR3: ASSPELAGGRGEQY

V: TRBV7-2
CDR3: ASSLVGHYTDTQY

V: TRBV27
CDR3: ASSSPRDRVGEQY

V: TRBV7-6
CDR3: ASSSPMTGEKLF

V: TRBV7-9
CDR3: ASSLAVWGGAYNEQF

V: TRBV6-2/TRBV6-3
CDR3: ASSYKDKSWNQPQH

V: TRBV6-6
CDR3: ASSYSASGGSYEQY

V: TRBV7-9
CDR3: ASSLARGNEDQPQH

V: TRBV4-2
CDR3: ASSQVGEIQETQY

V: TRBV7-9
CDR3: ASTGWDTEAF

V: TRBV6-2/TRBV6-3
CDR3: ASTTGLTGATGELF

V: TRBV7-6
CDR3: ASSPMNTEAF

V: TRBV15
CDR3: ATSRDVTGGWGTDTQY

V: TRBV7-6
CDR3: ASSHMGGMGYT

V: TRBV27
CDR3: ASSLSIGDSYEQY

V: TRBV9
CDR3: ASSVFGRGIPTEAF

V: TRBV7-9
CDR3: ASSLSHRMDTQY

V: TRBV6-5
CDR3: ASSTSGLNQPQH

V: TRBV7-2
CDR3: ASSLRPGLNNEQF

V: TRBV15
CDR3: ATSRGGDTQY

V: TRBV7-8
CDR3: ASSSETGLGTEAF

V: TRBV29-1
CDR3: SVEDLKGGGYEQY

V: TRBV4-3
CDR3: ASSQGAAYQETQY

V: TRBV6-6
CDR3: ASSGPFGEYGNTIY

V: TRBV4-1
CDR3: ASSQGQGQADTQY

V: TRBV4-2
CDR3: ASSPGEGAVTEAF